The 31 T cell receptor beta chains below come from one sample, sequenced in a study of T cells after yellow fever vaccination. From the 5' RACE reads, TCRdb called clonotypes with MiXCR, one entry per CDR3 protein. The sample carries a few hundred thousand distinct CDR3 sequences, 3% to 4.5% recorded once. Sequenced here: PBMCs, sampled on the day of the yellow fever booster vaccination. The receptors originated from a man between 18 and 29 years old who received the YFV17D yellow fever vaccine.

Many counts were recorded for this clonotype. This chain uses TRBV7-9 with TRBJ2-5, with 8 bases aligning to TRBD2. The CDR3 covers 12 residues. V lost 3 bases and J lost 13; bases outside the gene matches: 7. Germline-derived CDR1 and CDR2 are SEHNR and FQNEAQ (reference sequence). The CDR3 DNA reads as TGTGCCAGCAGCTTCGGCGTAGCGGGGCTGTACTTC. This gives the protein CASSFGVAGLYF. Full variable domain (rest looked up from reference TRBV7-9 and TRBJ2-5): DTGVSQNPRHKITKRGQNVTFRCDPISEHNRLYWYRQTLGQGPEFLTYFQNEAQLEKSRLLSDRFSAERPKGSFSTLEIQRTEQGDSAMYLCASSFGVAGLYFGPGTRLLVL.

A few counts support this clonotype. V gene TRBV7-3 combines with J gene TRBJ2-2, with 7 nucleotides matching TRBD1. This CDR3 has 16 amino acids. Germline CDR1 SGHTA, CDR2 FQGTGA. The junction had 6 bases not matched to a gene; V was cut back by 4 bases and J by 1 base. The CDR3 nucleotides read TGTGCCAGCAGCTACGGACAGGCGCTGAACACCGGGGAGCTGTTTTTT. This translates into CASSYGQALNTGELFF.

This clonotype has at least ten counts. This rearrangement joins TRBV28 to TRBJ1-2; D gene uncertain. V was shortened by 5 bases and J by 8 bases, with 21 bases between the two germline ends. The CDR3 is 15 amino acids. CDR1 is MDHEN and CDR2 is SYDVKM in the germline V gene. The CDR3 DNA is TGTGCCAGCAGTCCTACGGGAAGAGGGTTGCCCGGCTACACCTTC. Translating it yields CASSPTGRGLPGYTF.

The V gene is TRBV5-4, the J gene TRBJ2-2; D ambiguous. Looked up from germline, CDR1 is SGHNT and CDR2 is YYREEE (reference sequence). Between the trimmed V and J ends, which lost 0 bases and 3 bases, there was a span of 3 bases. CDR3 length: 13 residues. This CDR3 reads CASSLAYTGELFF. CDR3 nucleotides: TGTGCCAGCAGCTTGGCATACACCGGGGAGCTGTTTTTT.

In its sample, this clonotype was seen many times. The chain combines TRBV7-9 with TRBJ2-5; D remains unclear. V lost 4 bases to trimming and J lost 5 bases, with 17 bases between them. Germline assignment: CDR1 SEHNR and CDR2 FQNEAQ (reference sequence). The CDR3 consists of 15 residues. The CDR3 sequence: CASSSAKAPFETQYF. The CDR3 DNA reads as TGTGCCAGCAGCTCCGCAAAGGCACCGTTCGAGACCCAGTACTTC.

Ten or more counts support this clonotype. The chain combines TRBV20-1 with TRBJ1-1; unclear D gene. Germline CDR1 is DFQATT and CDR2 is SNEGSKA (reference sequence). CDR3 length: 14 residues. The CDR3 DNA reads TGCAGGGCCCGCTCATTCGGGAATTACGCTGAAGCTTTCTTT. Amino acid sequence: CRARSFGNYAEAFF.

This clonotype was recorded a few times. The V gene is TRBV18, the J gene TRBJ1-5, with TRBD1 as a possible D gene (6 bases). In germline, CDR1 is KGHSH, CDR2 LQKENI. The CDR3 runs to 16 residues. V lost 6 bases to trimming and J lost 5 bases, with 20 bases between them. The CDR3 region has the DNA TGTGCCAGCTCCCTCCGGGGGGCACCTATTTATCAGCCCCAGCATTTT. This translates into CASSLRGAPIYQPQHF.

J is TRBJ2-1 and V is TRBV24-1; D is possibly TRBD2 (6 bases). Trimming cost V 3 bases and J 6 bases, with 14 bases left between them. Per the germline V gene, CDR1 is KGHDR and CDR2 is SFDVKD. The CDR3 length is 15 residues. This CDR3 reads CATSDGPGTSNEQFF. For the CDR3, the DNA is TGTGCCACCAGTGATGGTCCTGGGACTTCCAATGAGCAGTTCTTC.

This clonotype was counted a few times. The chain couples TRBV25-1 to TRBJ2-1; D gene uncertain. The length of the CDR3 is 15 residues. The germline V gene has CDR1 MGHDK and CDR2 SYGVNS. Trimming pared 11 bases from V and 4 bases from J, leaving 21 bases between. The CDR3 loop is CAASSAGYSYNEQFF. CDR3 DNA sequence: TGTGCCGCCAGCAGTGCTGGATACAGTTACAATGAGCAGTTCTTC.

This chain links TRBV4-3 with TRBJ1-3, with 10 bases identical to TRBD1. Germline lookup yields CDR1 LGHNA and CDR2 YSLEER. The CDR3 loop spans 15 amino acids. Trimming at V came to 0 bases and at J to 6 bases, leaving 2 bases not matched to a gene. CDR3 bases: TGCGCCAGCAGCCAAGAGGGACAGGGGAAAAACACCATATATTTT. Its translation is CASSQEGQGKNTIYF.

This clonotype was counted at least ten times. J is TRBJ2-1 and V is TRBV6-1, with D uncertain. V was shortened by 0 bases and J by 8 bases, with 11 bases between the two germline ends. Germline V lookup: CDR1 MNHNS, CDR2 SASEGT. The CDR3 runs to 14 residues. The CDR3 coding sequence is TGTGCCAGCAGTGAAGCGGTCCGAGGCCATGAGCAGTTCTTC. Protein product: CASSEAVRGHEQFF.

This clonotype was detected ten times or more. The chain couples TRBV12-3 or TRBV12-4 to TRBJ2-1; the match to TRBD2 covers 14 bases. This CDR3 region has 16 residues. The V gene end was trimmed by 6 bases and the J gene end by 1 base; junction bases not matched to a gene: 2. The CDR3 sequence is CASRTSGGASYNEQFF. CDR3 DNA sequence: TGTGCCAGCAGGACTAGCGGGGGGGCTTCCTACAATGAGCAGTTCTTC.

This clonotype has ten or more counts. The genes are TRBV20-1 and TRBJ2-3; TRBD1 matches at 9 bases. J lost 0 bases, V lost 6 bases, and 13 bases had no gene match. This CDR3 has 17 amino acids. Per the germline V gene, CDR1 is DFQATT and CDR2 is SNEGSKA (reference sequence). The CDR3 spells CSATPGQGISSTDTQYF. The CDR3 DNA reads TGCAGTGCGACTCCGGGACAGGGAATTTCTAGCACAGATACGCAGTATTTT.

This clonotype was seen at least ten times. The chain couples TRBV7-2 to TRBJ1-3, with 9 bases matching TRBD1. V was pared by 1 base and J by 2 bases, with 3 bases of the junction left unmatched. This CDR3 has 16 residues. Germline V gene sequence: CDR1 SGHTA, CDR2 FQGNSA. The CDR3 nucleotides are TGTGCCAGCAGCTTAGGGGGGACAGGGACTGGAAACACCATATATTTT. It translates to CASSLGGTGTGNTIYF.

This clonotype occurred many times. The chain links TRBV19 to TRBJ1-5; 7 nucleotides line up with TRBD1. The V gene end was trimmed by 6 bases and the J gene end by 3 bases; junction bases not matched to a gene: 11. Germline loops: CDR1 LNHDA, CDR2 SQIVND (reference sequence). CDR3 size: 16 residues. CDR3 protein: CASRDSGQLLNQPQHF. DNA for the CDR3: TGTGCCAGTAGGGATTCGGGACAGCTACTCAATCAGCCCCAGCATTTT.

This clonotype appeared many times. The rearrangement links TRBV11-2 to TRBJ2-1; a possible D gene is TRBD1 (6 bases). Germline V gene lookup returns CDR1 SGHAT and CDR2 FQNNGV. With 5 bases removed from V and 0 bases from J, the gap between germline ends came to 17 bases. The CDR3 runs 17 residues. The CDR3 bases are TGTGCCAGCAGCCCCCCCGCCGTGGGGGCCTCCTACAATGAGCAGTTCTTC. Translated: CASSPPAVGASYNEQFF. The variable domain in full, with the rest retrieved from reference TRBV11-2 and TRBJ2-1, is EAGVAQSPRYKIIEKRQSVAFWCNPISGHATLYWYQQILGQGPKLLIQFQNNGVVDDSQLPKDRFSAERLKGVDSTLKIQPAKLEDSAVYLCASSPPAVGASYNEQFFGPGTRLTVL.

In its sample, this clonotype was seen many times. The genes are TRBV7-8 and TRBJ2-1; D may be TRBD1 (6 bases). Deletions cut 0 bases from V and 4 bases from J, with 19 bases between. The germline V gene encodes CDR1 SGHVS and CDR2 FQNEAQ. This CDR3 is built from 18 residues. The CDR3 DNA reads TGTGCCAGCAGCTTAGCGGAGAATTGGCAGGGGTTGTACAATGAGCAGTTCTTC. Protein product: CASSLAENWQGLYNEQFF. The variable domain in full, completed from reference TRBV7-8 and TRBJ2-1, reads GAGVSQSPRYKVAKRGQDVALRCDPISGHVSLFWYQQALGQGPEFLTYFQNEAQLDKSGLPSDRFFAERPEGSVSTLKIQRTQQEDSAVYLCASSLAENWQGLYNEQFFGPGTRLTVL.

This clonotype turned up a few times. The rearrangement links TRBV5-1 to TRBJ2-2; D remains ambiguous. CDR1 and CDR2 (germline): SGHRS, YFSETQ. V was shortened by 4 bases and J by 5 bases, with 15 bases between the two germline ends. The CDR3 runs 15 residues. CDR3 sequence (DNA): TGCGCCAGCAGCCCGTTAATTTTCAATACCGGGGAGCTGTTTTTT. Encoded protein: CASSPLIFNTGELFF.

Ten or more counts support this clonotype. The chain couples TRBV6-6 to TRBJ2-7; tentatively, D is TRBD1 (5 bases). The CDR3 runs to 12 residues. Germline values: CDR1 MNHNY, CDR2 SVGAGI (reference sequence). The CDR3 nucleotides are TGTGGTACAGGACGGACGATCTACGAGCAGTACGTC. This sequence encodes CGTGRTIYEQYV.

In its sample, this clonotype was seen many times. This chain links TRBV5-1 with TRBJ1-1; D is uncertain. CDR1 and CDR2 from the germline V gene are SGHRS and YFSETQ. V shed 7 bases and J shed 3 bases, with 13 bases lying between them. This CDR3 region has 13 residues. In nucleotides, the CDR3 is TGCGCCAGCGCCGTGGGCGCCGACACTGAAGCTTTCTTT. Amino acid sequence: CASAVGADTEAFF.

Only a few counts were recorded for this clonotype. This chain links TRBV20-1 with TRBJ1-2; no definite D call. The length of the CDR3 is 14 residues. The germline V and J ends were trimmed by 0 bases and 3 bases, with 11 bases remaining between them. Germline V gives CDR1 DFQATT, CDR2 SNEGSKA (reference sequence). The CDR3 nucleotides read TGCAGTGCTAGAGACGACGTGGGCTACTATGGCTACACCTTC. This sequence encodes CSARDDVGYYGYTF.

This clonotype has a handful of counts. The chain couples TRBV6-5 to TRBJ2-6; either TRBD1 or TRBD2 may fit D (5 bases each). V was clipped by 1 base and J by 4 bases, with 8 bases between them. Germline values: CDR1 MNHEY, CDR2 SVGAGI. The CDR3 runs to 15 residues. CDR3 in amino acids: CASSYWGTGANVLTF. The CDR3 DNA follows: TGTGCCAGCAGTTACTGGGGGACCGGGGCCAACGTCCTGACTTTC.

CDR3 bases: TGTGCCAGCAGCCGCCTCCGTCCGGGACTAGCGGGGGGAGTAGATGAGACCCAGTACTTC. This translates into CASSRLRPGLAGGVDETQYF. The chain carries TRBV5-6 and TRBJ2-5; the match to TRBD2 covers 15 bases. The J segment lost 5 bases and the V segment lost 4 bases, leaving 18 bases of the junction unmatched. The CDR3 length is 20 residues. Germline CDR1 is SGHDT and CDR2 is YYEEEE. Supplemented by reference TRBV5-6 and TRBJ2-5, the full variable domain reads DAGVTQSPTHLIKTRGQQVTLRCSPKSGHDTVSWYQQALGQGPQFIFQYYEEEERQRGNFPDRFSGHQFPNYSSELNVNALLLGDSALYLCASSRLRPGLAGGVDETQYFGPGTRLLVL.

Ten or more counts support this clonotype. The genes are TRBV5-1 and TRBJ2-1; D tentatively reads TRBD1 or TRBD2 (6 bases each). The CDR3 totals 16 residues. Germline values: CDR1 SGHRS, CDR2 YFSETQ. Trimming took 1 base from V and 2 from J, leaving 13 bases between them. CDR3 sequence (DNA): TGCGCCAGCAGCTTGTTGATGGGGGGCCCCTACAATGAGCAGTTCTTC. Its translation: CASSLLMGGPYNEQFF.

This clonotype was picked up many times. The rearrangement links TRBV5-5 to TRBJ2-1, with D possibly TRBD2 on 6 matching bases. V gave up 3 bases and J gave up 7 bases, with 14 bases separating them. The CDR3 length is 14 residues. The germline V gene encodes CDR1 SGHKS and CDR2 YYEKEE (reference sequence). The CDR3 reads CASSSIGGKNEQFF. The CDR3 DNA reads TGTGCCAGCAGCTCGATCGGGGGAAAAAATGAGCAGTTCTTC. The whole variable domain, remainder taken from reference TRBV5-5 and TRBJ2-1, is DAGVTQSPTHLIKTRGQQVTLRCSPISGHKSVSWYQQVLGQGPQFIFQYYEKEERGRGNFPDRFSARQFPNYSSELNVNALLLGDSALYLCASSSIGGKNEQFFGPGTRLTVL.

Worth noting for this clonotype: A read error may account for a junction end that differs from germline. The chain employs TRBV7-8 and TRBJ2-3; TRBD2 matches 8 bases. This CDR3 has 12 residues. The germline V gene has CDR1 SGHVS and CDR2 FQNEAQ. In DNA form, the CDR3 reads TGTGACAGCACAGGCGGGGGGAATACGCAGTATTTT. It yields the protein CDSTGGGNTQYF. The variable domain in full, with the rest retrieved from reference TRBV7-8 and TRBJ2-3, is GAGVSQSPRYKVAKRGQDVALRCDPISGHVSLFWYQQALGQGPEFLTYFQNEAQLDKSGLPSDRFFAERPEGSVSTLKIQRTQQEDSAVYLCDSTGGGNTQYFGPGTRLTVL.

Ten or more counts support this clonotype. This sequence joins TRBV18 and TRBJ2-7, with D possibly matching TRBD2 (6 bases). The CDR3 totals 14 residues. The V end lost 4 bases, the J end lost 1 base, and 11 bases lay between the germline ends. CDR1 KGHSH and CDR2 LQKENI come from the germline V gene. As DNA, the CDR3 is TGTGCCAGCTCACGGGGGGAAGGGTCCTACGAGCAGTACTTC. Amino acids: CASSRGEGSYEQYF.

This clonotype was seen a handful of times. This sequence joins TRBV5-1 and TRBJ2-3; D tentatively fits TRBD1 or TRBD2 (5 bases each). Trimming pared 3 bases from V and 2 bases from J, leaving 16 bases between. Germline V gene sequence: CDR1 SGHRS, CDR2 YFSETQ. CDR3 length equals 16 residues. CDR3 residues: CASSSSGARATDTQYF. CDR3 DNA sequence: TGCGCCAGCAGCTCCTCCGGGGCTAGAGCCACAGATACGCAGTATTTT.

In its sample, this clonotype was seen many times. CDR3 loop: CSAPGTTRETQYF. CDR3 DNA sequence: TGCAGTGCTCCCGGGACCACCCGGGAGACCCAGTACTTC. The J gene is TRBJ2-5, the V gene TRBV20-1, with D perhaps being TRBD1 or TRBD2 (5 bases each). Germline lookup yields CDR1 DFQATT and CDR2 SNEGSKA (reference sequence). V was pared by 5 bases and J by 5 bases, with 15 bases between. The CDR3 is 13 amino acids.

This clonotype was seen ten or more times. The J gene is TRBJ2-1, the V gene TRBV6-2 or TRBV6-3; D might be TRBD2 (6 bases). The CDR3 sequence is 12 residues long. Trimming took 9 bases from V and 10 from J, leaving 16 bases between them. CDR1 and CDR2 from the germline V gene are MNHEY and SVGEGT. CDR3 region: CASEKGGAEQFF. The CDR3 nucleotides are TGTGCCAGTGAGAAGGGCGGGGCAGAGCAGTTCTTC.

This clonotype was found a few times. The rearrangement uses TRBV5-1 and TRBJ2-5; 13 positions agree with TRBD2. The CDR3 spans 19 residues. The trim removed 7 bases at V and 0 bases at J, leaving 15 bases unmatched. CDR1 and CDR2 from the germline V gene are SGHRS and YFSETQ. As DNA, the CDR3 is TGCGCCAGCGGGACTAGCGGGGCAATACTCCCGGGGGACCAAGAGACCCAGTACTTC. It yields the protein CASGTSGAILPGDQETQYF.